Shown below are 5 T cell receptor beta chains from a single sample sequenced in a study of T-cell reconstitution after alpha-beta-depleted transplantation in children. The library targeted TCRbeta and was prepared with unique molecular identifiers. TCRdb re-called the PCR reads through MiXCR, storing one row per CDR3 protein. There are around 800,000 distinct CDR3 sequences in the sample; approximately 15% occur only once, and 5% lies in the top ten. This sample comprised PBMCs, mostly from graft donor cells, obtained 360 days after TCRalphabeta/CD19-depleted stem cell transplant. The origin of the receptors is a male patient under 18 who had a stem cell transplant for acute lymphoblastic leukemia, so the T cells may come from the graft donor.

This clonotype was observed a handful of times. The rearrangement links TRBV7-9 to TRBJ2-1; 12 bases map to TRBD2. This CDR3 spans 16 amino acids. Unmatched junction bases numbered 7, after V lost 1 base and J lost 9 bases. Germline-derived CDR1 and CDR2 are SEHNR and FQNEAQ (reference sequence). Here the CDR3 DNA reads TGTGCCAGCAGCTTAGTCCTAGCGGGAGGGCAGGGTGAGCAGTTCTTC. Residues: CASSLVLAGGQGEQFF.

This clonotype was counted at least ten times. This chain uses TRBV11-2 with TRBJ2-3; weak D call: TRBD1 (5 bases). CDR1 and CDR2 from the germline V gene are SGHAT and FQNNGV. The CDR3 runs to 13 residues. Deletions cut 7 bases from V and 0 bases from J, with 8 bases between. CDR3 nucleotide sequence: TGTGCCAGCACCCGACAGAGCACAGATACGCAGTATTTT. Translated, it gives CASTRQSTDTQYF.

This clonotype was picked up a small number of times. The chain is built from TRBV5-1 and TRBJ2-1; perhaps TRBD1 as D (6 bases). The germline V and J ends were trimmed by 5 bases and 5 bases, with 11 bases remaining between them. Looked up from germline, CDR1 is SGHRS and CDR2 is YFSETQ. The CDR3 loop spans 13 amino acids. CDR3 loop: CASSRDTDNEQFF. For the CDR3, the DNA is TGCGCCAGCAGTCGGGACACCGACAATGAGCAGTTCTTC. The variable domain in full, completed from reference TRBV5-1 and TRBJ2-1, reads KAGVTQTPRYLIKTRGQQVTLSCSPISGHRSVSWYQQTPGQGLQFLFEYFSETQRNKGNFPGRFSGRQFSNSRSEMNVSTLELGDSALYLCASSRDTDNEQFFGPGTRLTVL.

This clonotype occurred many times. The genes are TRBV18 and TRBJ2-1; no clear D gene. Trimming pared 0 bases from V and 6 bases from J, leaving 9 bases between. The CDR3 sequence is 14 residues long. The germline gives CDR1 KGHSH, CDR2 LQKENI. CDR3 region: CASSPPGMINEQFF. CDR3 sequence (DNA): TGTGCCAGCTCACCACCGGGTATGATCAATGAGCAGTTCTTC. Supplemented by reference TRBV18 and TRBJ2-1, the full variable domain reads NAGVMQNPRHLVRRRGQEARLRCSPMKGHSHVYWYRQLPEEGLKFMVYLQKENIIDESGMPKERFSAEFPKEGPSILRIQQVVRGDSAAYFCASSPPGMINEQFFGPGTRLTVL.

This sequence joins TRBV20-1 and TRBJ2-6; tentative D call: TRBD1 (6 bases). CDR1 is DFQATT, CDR2 SNEGSKA, per germline (reference sequence). The CDR3 totals 17 residues. With 6 bases removed from V and 1 base from J, the gap between germline ends came to 19 bases. The CDR3 loop is CSAPRVTRGSGANVLTF. The CDR3 DNA sequence: TGCAGTGCCCCCCGGGTGACCAGGGGTTCTGGGGCCAACGTCCTGACTTTC.